Below are 9 T cell receptor beta chains sequenced from a single sample in a study of blood T cells in healthy people across ages. It was with a sample-barcoded 5' primer and a J-beta primer mix that a second PCR of roughly 6 to 11 cycles was run. TCRdb re-called the 5' RACE reads with MiXCR, one entry per CDR3 protein. The sample holds approximately 1,700,000 distinct CDR3 sequences, around 40% seen once. Sequenced input: blood. The receptor set was obtained from a human donor in good health.

In regard to this clonotype: At one end, the junction sequence differs from germline, possibly due to a read error. V gene TRBV7-9 combines with J gene TRBJ2-5, with D uncertain. The better agreement between TRBJ2-7 and the DNA end casts doubt on the J call. The CDR3 is made up of 11 amino acids. CDR1 is SEHNR, CDR2 FQNEAQ, per germline (reference sequence). The CDR3 region has the DNA TGTACCAGCAGCTACTACTACGAGCAGTACTTC. It encodes CTSSYYYEQYF.

This clonotype was observed a few times. The chain has TRBV7-9 and TRBJ1-2; D gene unclear. With 2 bases removed from V and 4 bases from J, the gap between germline ends came to 20 bases. The CDR3 is made up of 17 amino acids. Germline CDR1 reads SEHNR; CDR2 reads FQNEAQ (reference sequence). CDR3 residues: CASSLWEVIERFYGYTF. CDR3 nucleotide sequence: TGTGCCAGCAGCTTATGGGAAGTGATAGAGAGGTTCTATGGCTACACCTTC.

J is TRBJ2-3 and V is TRBV2; TRBD2 is a possible D gene (5 bases). Trimming took 6 bases from V and 6 from J, leaving 13 bases between them. Germline loops: CDR1 SNHLY, CDR2 FYNNEI. The CDR3 consists of 13 residues. CDR3 coding DNA: TGTGCCAGCAGGGGAGATTGGATGGATACGCAGTATTTT. Encoded protein: CASRGDWMDTQYF.

This clonotype has more than one count but fewer than ten. This chain uses TRBV29-1 with TRBJ2-1, with 10 positions matching TRBD1. CDR1 and CDR2 (germline): SQVTM, ANQGSEA. The V and J ends lost 3 bases and 8 bases, in that order; junction bases with no gene match: 7. The CDR3 runs 14 residues. In DNA form, the CDR3 reads TGCAGCGTTGACGACAGGGGGCGGATCGATGAGCAGTTCTTC. It encodes CSVDDRGRIDEQFF.

The table lists this clonotype with a few counts. The CDR3 protein is CASSPTDLNTEAFF. Written as DNA, the CDR3 is TGTGCCAGCAGTCCGACAGATTTAAACACTGAAGCTTTCTTT. The genes are TRBV12-3 or TRBV12-4 and TRBJ1-1, with D tentatively TRBD1 (5 bases). V dropped 5 bases and J dropped 2 bases, with 12 bases sitting between them. This CDR3 is 14 amino acids long.

The gene calls are TRBV5-6 and TRBJ2-7; possible D gene TRBD2, 5 bases. The V gene lost 3 bases and the J gene lost 5 bases, with 15 bases spanning the gap. The CDR3 has 14 residues. The germline CDR1 and CDR2 sequences are SGHDT and YYEEEE. CDR3 loop: CASSSHWTWNEQYF. The CDR3 DNA sequence: TGTGCCAGCAGCTCTCACTGGACTTGGAACGAGCAGTACTTC.

The chain joins TRBV5-5 to TRBJ2-5; possible D gene TRBD2, 6 bases. CDR3 length equals 16 residues. The germline V gene has CDR1 SGHKS and CDR2 YYEKEE (reference sequence). Trimming took off 0 bases at V and 5 bases at J, with 17 bases between the two ends. Here the CDR3 DNA reads TGTGCCAGCAGCTTGGGGGTGGGGGGAACGGAGGAGACCCAGTACTTC. It is translated as CASSLGVGGTEETQYF. The entire variable domain, with the rest obtained from reference TRBV5-5 and TRBJ2-5, is as follows: DAGVTQSPTHLIKTRGQQVTLRCSPISGHKSVSWYQQVLGQGPQFIFQYYEKEERGRGNFPDRFSARQFPNYSSELNVNALLLGDSALYLCASSLGVGGTEETQYFGPGTRLLVL.

This clonotype was picked up a small number of times. One end of the junction is discordant with germline, which a read error may explain. The rearrangement joins TRBV4-1 to TRBJ2-6; D is perhaps TRBD1 (5 bases). The CDR3 consists of 17 residues. In germline, CDR1 is MGHRA, CDR2 YSYEKL. For the CDR3, the DNA is TGCGCCAGCAGCCAAACAGTTAAGAGCTCTGGGGCCAACGTCCAGACTTTC. Encoded protein: CASSQTVKSSGANVQTF.

The rearrangement uses TRBV12-5 and TRBJ2-1, with 8 bases that match TRBD2. J was trimmed by 6 bases and V by 6 bases; bases with no gene match: 7. Looked up from germline, CDR1 is LGHNT and CDR2 is FRNRAP. The CDR3 is 14 amino acids. In DNA form, the CDR3 reads TGTGCTAGTGGCGGGGGGGCCTTGTTCAATGAGCAGTTCTTC. It yields the protein CASGGGALFNEQFF.